The rows below give T cell receptor beta chains drawn from one sample of a study of blood T cell repertoires in COVID-19. The repertoire was sequenced with immunoSEQ multiplex PCR; TCRdb's copy has only in-frame clones and lacks some. The sample has about 130,000 clones, about 80% seen once. Sequenced: peripheral blood. The receptors here all came from a man aged 40-49 years with active or convalescent COVID-19. Both conserved end residues are part of each CDR3. A D gene is named only where the DNA matches it firmly. Rows may omit the clone size; those that give it use once, few, many or a size class.

18	NA	NA	TRBV18	TRBJ1-4	TGTGCCAGCTCACCGAGAGGAAAGGGGCGAGCAACTAATGAAAAACTGTTTTTT	CASSPRGKGRATNEKLFF
14	TRBD1	NA	TRBV11-1	TRBJ1-1	TGTGCCAGCAGCCGGGGGACAGGGAACACTGAAGCTTTCTTT	CASSRGTGNTEAFF
16	NA	NA	TRBV6-5	TRBJ1-3	TGTGCCAGCAGTTACTCGCTCAGGCATTCTGGAAACACCATATATTTT	CASSYSLRHSGNTIYF
12	NA	NA	TRBV10-3	TRBJ2-7	TGTGCCATCAGTGCGCGGGGCTACGAGCAGTACTTC	CAISARGYEQYF
15	TRBD2	NA	TRBV20-1	TRBJ2-3	TGCAGTGCTAGTTCGACTAGCGGGAACACAGATACGCAGTATTTT	CSASSTSGNTDTQYF
17	NA	NA	TRBV9	TRBJ1-4	TGTGCCAGCAGCGTAGGCAACCCGGTTGGGGGCAATGAAAAACTGTTTTTT	CASSVGNPVGGNEKLFF
13	TRBD1	NA	TRBV5-1	TRBJ1-6	TGCGCCAGCTCGCAGGGGGCGAATTCACCCCTCCACTTT	CASSQGANSPLHF
13	NA	NA	TRBV2	TRBJ1-1	TGTGCCAGCACCTCTGACTCGAACACTGAAGCTTTCTTT	CASTSDSNTEAFF
14	NA	NA	TRBV11-1	TRBJ2-1	TGTGCCAGCAGCTTAGAGGACTCCAACAATGAGCAGTTCTTC	CASSLEDSNNEQFF
11	NA	NA	TRBV20-1	TRBJ1-2	TGCAGTGCTAGAGCGGAGTATGGCTACACCTTC	CSARAEYGYTF
15	TRBD1	NA	TRBV2	TRBJ1-3	TGTGCCAGCAGTATAAACAGGGGGTCTGGAAACACCATATATTTT	CASSINRGSGNTIYF
15	TRBD1	NA	TRBV30	TRBJ1-4	TGTGCCTGGAGTGTACAAGGGACAGGGAGGGAAAAACTGTTTTTT	CAWSVQGTGREKLFF
15	NA	NA	TRBV5-1	TRBJ2-5	TGCGCCAGCAGCTTGGTAGGTGGGGCCCGGGAGACCCAGTACTTC	CASSLVGGARETQYF
14	TRBD2	NA	TRBV29-1	TRBJ2-7	TGCAGCGTTAGGACTAGCGGGGTAGGGGGCGAGCAGTACTTC	CSVRTSGVGGEQYF
14	TRBD2	NA	TRBV9	TRBJ2-3	TGTGCCAGCACCGGGGGGGCCGGCACAGATACGCAGTATTTT	CASTGGAGTDTQYF
18	TRBD1	NA	TRBV15	TRBJ2-7	TGTGCCACCAGCAGTACAGTCCCCGGACAGGGAAATGGGTACGAGCAGTACTTC	CATSSTVPGQGNGYEQYF
14	NA	many	TRBV2	TRBJ1-5	TGTGCCAGCAGTGCAGAGGCGGGCAATCAGCCCCAGCATTTT	CASSAEAGNQPQHF
14	TRBD2	NA	TRBV10-1	TRBJ2-3	TGCGCCAGCAGTGAGTCTACTAGCGCGGATACGCAGTATTTT	CASSESTSADTQYF
16	TRBD1	NA	TRBV18	TRBJ1-3	TGTGCCAGCTCACTACTTACAGGGGCCTCTGGAAACACCATATATTTT	CASSLLTGASGNTIYF
17	NA	NA	TRBV6-2/TRBV6-3	TRBJ1-5	TGTGCCAGCAGCGATGCGGGAACGCTGTCGAGCAATCAGCCCCAGCATTTT	CASSDAGTLSSNQPQHF
16	TRBD1	NA	TRBV5-4	TRBJ1-3	TGTGCCAGCAGCTTGGTCGGGACAGGGTTCGGTGACACCATATATTTT	CASSLVGTGFGDTIYF
15	NA	NA	TRBV6-6	TRBJ1-1	TGTGCCAGCAGTTACTCATACCAGGGGTCGACTGAAGCTTTCTTT	CASSYSYQGSTEAFF
14	TRBD2	NA	TRBV2	TRBJ2-1	TGTGCCAGCAAAGGACTAGCGGGGTACAATGAGCAGTTCTTC	CASKGLAGYNEQFF
13	NA	NA	TRBV6-5	TRBJ1-1	TGTGCCAGCAGGGCAGGGGCCCGCACTGAAGCTTTCTTT	CASRAGARTEAFF
15	TRBD2	NA	TRBV5-1	TRBJ2-7	TGCGCCAGCAGCTTGGCTAGCGGGGGGCCCTACGAGCAGTACTTC	CASSLASGGPYEQYF
13	TRBD1	NA	TRBV18	TRBJ1-2	TGTGCCAGTTCCTGGGACAGCAACTATGGCTACACCTTC	CASSWDSNYGYTF
15	TRBD1	NA	TRBV5-4	TRBJ2-1	TGTGCCAGCAGCTTGGCAGGGGGCGCCTACAATGAGCAGTTCTTC	CASSLAGGAYNEQFF
11	TRBD1	few	TRBV3-1/TRBV3-2	TRBJ1-1	TGTGCCAGCAGAGGGACAGGGGAAGCTTTCTTT	CASRGTGEAFF
16	NA	once	TRBV4-1	TRBJ1-5	TGCGCCAGCAGCCAAGATTATCGGACATCGTATCAGCCCCAGCATTTT	CASSQDYRTSYQPQHF
18	NA	NA	TRBV7-2	TRBJ1-6	TGTGCCAGCAGCTTAGAGCGGGCAGGGAAAGGGCATAATTCACCCCTCCACTTT	CASSLERAGKGHNSPLHF
13	NA	NA	TRBV6-5	TRBJ2-7	TGTGCCAGCAGTCGACATTACACCTACGAGCAGTACTTC	CASSRHYTYEQYF
14	NA	NA	TRBV7-2	TRBJ1-1	TGTGCCAGCAGCGGCCAAAACGGAGGCACTGAAGCTTTCTTT	CASSGQNGGTEAFF
15	TRBD2	NA	TRBV2	TRBJ2-2	TGTGCCAGCAGCGCTGGGACTACGAACACCGGGGAGCTGTTTTTT	CASSAGTTNTGELFF
12	NA	NA	TRBV20-1	TRBJ2-5	TGCAGTGCTAGTGTGGCGGGCGGGACCCAGTACTTC	CSASVAGGTQYF
15	TRBD2	NA	TRBV18	TRBJ2-1	TGTGCCAGCTCACCAGTGCTAGCGGGGGGCCAAGAGCAGTTCTTC	CASSPVLAGGQEQFF
15	NA	NA	TRBV9	TRBJ2-2	TGTGCCAGCAGCTCCCTCGAGGGTAACACCGGGGAGCTGTTTTTT	CASSSLEGNTGELFF
17	NA	NA	TRBV7-8	TRBJ1-5	TGTGCCAGCAGCTTAGGTCCCCCGGTAAATAGCAATCAGCCCCAGCATTTT	CASSLGPPVNSNQPQHF
13	NA	few	TRBV6-5	TRBJ2-3	TGTGCCAGCAGTACCCTAGGTCGGCATACGCAGTATTTT	CASSTLGRHTQYF
13	NA	NA	TRBV10-1	TRBJ2-3	TGCGCCAGCAGTGTACAGCCTCGGGATACGCAGTATTTT	CASSVQPRDTQYF
14	NA	NA	TRBV6-5	TRBJ1-4	TGTGCCAGCAGTCCTGCGGGGGTGGGAGAAAAACTGTTTTTT	CASSPAGVGEKLFF
13	TRBD1	NA	TRBV7-2	TRBJ1-2	TGTGCCAGCAGCTCCGGACAGGGCTATGGCTACACCTTC	CASSSGQGYGYTF
13	NA	NA	TRBV19	TRBJ1-1	TGTGCCAGTAGTATGGAGACGCGGACTGAAGCTTTCTTT	CASSMETRTEAFF
14	TRBD2	NA	TRBV18	TRBJ2-5	TGTGCCAGCTCACCTCGAACTAGCGAGGAGACCCAGTACTTC	CASSPRTSEETQYF
17	NA	NA	TRBV9	TRBJ2-6	TGTGCCAGCAGCGCGCCATCTAGGGGCTCTGGGGCCAACGTCCTGACTTTC	CASSAPSRGSGANVLTF
12	NA	NA	TRBV5-6	TRBJ1-2	TGTGCCAGCAGCCTATTAGAGGATGGCTACACCTTC	CASSLLEDGYTF
14	TRBD1	NA	TRBV25-1	TRBJ2-7	TGTGCCAGCAGTCCGGACAGGGGGACCTACGAGCAGTACTTC	CASSPDRGTYEQYF